The rows below give T cell receptor beta chains drawn from one sample of a study of T cell changes during pregnancy in multiple sclerosis. The assay was immunoSEQ multiplex PCR, and TCRdb's table has in-frame clones only and misses some. The sample yields about 58,000 clones, about 90% seen once. The material sequenced was CD4+ T cells from peripheral blood mononuclear cells, taken after pregnancy. The origin of the receptors is a female donor in good health, enrolled as a control in a pregnancy study. CDR3s include the opening cysteine and the closing phenylalanine or tryptophan. The D gene is left open where the match is weak. Size is stated for part of the rows, as once, few or many counts, or as a class when the clone is expanded.

V gene: TRBV5-1; J gene: TRBJ1-3; clone size: -; D gene: -; CDR3 DNA: TGCGCCAGCAGTGAGGGGACTGACACCATATATTTT; CDR3 protein: CASSEGTDTIYF
V gene: TRBV10-3; J gene: TRBJ2-5; clone size: -; D gene: -; CDR3 DNA: TGTGCCATCAGCGCGGCCGGGATACAGGAGACCCAGTACTTC; CDR3 protein: CAISAAGIQETQYF
V gene: TRBV7-2; J gene: TRBJ1-1; clone size: -; D gene: TRBD1; CDR3 DNA: TGTGCCAGCAGCCCTCAGGACAGGGGGCCGCCGAACACTGAAGCTTTCTTT; CDR3 protein: CASSPQDRGPPNTEAFF
V gene: TRBV5-1; J gene: TRBJ2-7; clone size: once; D gene: -; CDR3 DNA: TGCGCCAGCAGCTTGGGAGGACAAAGCGCCACGACCTACGAGCAGTACTTC; CDR3 protein: CASSLGGQSATTYEQYF
V gene: TRBV19; J gene: TRBJ2-3; clone size: -; D gene: -; CDR3 DNA: TGTGCCAGTAGTGCTAGCCAGCTGGATACGCAGTATTTT; CDR3 protein: CASSASQLDTQYF
V gene: TRBV14; J gene: TRBJ2-4; clone size: -; D gene: -; CDR3 DNA: TGTGCCAGCAGCCAAGAGACGGGGGACATTCAGTACTTC; CDR3 protein: CASSQETGDIQYF
V gene: TRBV4-3; J gene: TRBJ1-2; clone size: -; D gene: -; CDR3 DNA: TGCGCCAGCAGCCAAGATAGGGGCAGGTTCTATGGCTACACCTTC; CDR3 protein: CASSQDRGRFYGYTF
V gene: TRBV19; J gene: TRBJ2-7; clone size: -; D gene: -; CDR3 DNA: TGTGCCAGTAGTATAGGAGTGAGGGACTCCTACGAGCAGTACTTC; CDR3 protein: CASSIGVRDSYEQYF
V gene: TRBV10-3; J gene: TRBJ1-1; clone size: -; D gene: TRBD1; CDR3 DNA: TGTGCCGTCCAACAGGGGGATCACACTGAAGCTTTCTTT; CDR3 protein: CAVQQGDHTEAFF
V gene: TRBV5-1; J gene: TRBJ2-3; clone size: once; D gene: TRBD1; CDR3 DNA: TGCGCCAGCAATAAGGGGGCGTCAGATACGCAGTATTTT; CDR3 protein: CASNKGASDTQYF
V gene: TRBV27; J gene: TRBJ2-5; clone size: -; D gene: TRBD1; CDR3 DNA: TGTGCCAGCAGTTCGACAGGGTTACAAGAGACCCAGTACTTC; CDR3 protein: CASSSTGLQETQYF
V gene: TRBV10-3; J gene: TRBJ1-6; clone size: -; D gene: -; CDR3 DNA: TGTGCCATCAGTGCCGAGGGCAATAATTCACCCCTCCACTTT; CDR3 protein: CAISAEGNNSPLHF
V gene: TRBV7-2; J gene: TRBJ2-7; clone size: -; D gene: TRBD1; CDR3 DNA: TGTGCCAGCAGCTTAGGGCCCGGGACAGGGGCCTACGAGCAGTACTTC; CDR3 protein: CASSLGPGTGAYEQYF
V gene: TRBV7-2; J gene: TRBJ2-2; clone size: -; D gene: -; CDR3 DNA: TGTGCCAGCAGCTTAGTGGCGGGGGCCACGAACACCGGGGAGCTGTTTTTT; CDR3 protein: CASSLVAGATNTGELFF
V gene: TRBV6-5; J gene: TRBJ1-4; clone size: -; D gene: TRBD1; CDR3 DNA: TGTGCCAGCAGACGTGACAGGGGATGGGGTGAAAAACTGTTTTTT; CDR3 protein: CASRRDRGWGEKLFF
V gene: TRBV12-5; J gene: TRBJ1-1; clone size: -; D gene: -; CDR3 DNA: TGTGCTAGTGGTTCCCCGGGGACTGAAGCTTTCTTT; CDR3 protein: CASGSPGTEAFF
V gene: TRBV5-4; J gene: TRBJ1-2; clone size: -; D gene: -; CDR3 DNA: TGTGCCAGCAGCTTCGCAGGGGTCTATGGCTACACCTTC; CDR3 protein: CASSFAGVYGYTF
V gene: TRBV7-7; J gene: TRBJ2-5; clone size: -; D gene: TRBD2; CDR3 DNA: TGTGCTAGCAGCTTGGTACTAGCGGTTCAAGAGACCCAGTACTTC; CDR3 protein: CASSLVLAVQETQYF
V gene: TRBV29-1; J gene: TRBJ2-2; clone size: -; D gene: TRBD2; CDR3 DNA: TGCAGCGTTGAAGGACTAGCGGGGCGGGTAGGCACCGGGGAGCTGTTTTTT; CDR3 protein: CSVEGLAGRVGTGELFF
V gene: TRBV7-2; J gene: TRBJ1-1; clone size: -; D gene: -; CDR3 DNA: TGTGCCAGCAGCGGGGGGTTCGTTTCAGCCTCTGAAGCTTTCTTT; CDR3 protein: CASSGGFVSASEAFF
V gene: TRBV18; J gene: TRBJ1-2; clone size: -; D gene: -; CDR3 DNA: TGTGCCAGCTCACCACCGACAGGAGCTAACTATGGCTACACCTTC; CDR3 protein: CASSPPTGANYGYTF
V gene: TRBV5-6; J gene: TRBJ2-3; clone size: -; D gene: TRBD2; CDR3 DNA: TGTGCCAGCACCCGGACTAGCGGGGGGCCAAGCACAGATACGCAGTATTTT; CDR3 protein: CASTRTSGGPSTDTQYF
V gene: TRBV6-5; J gene: TRBJ1-1; clone size: once; D gene: TRBD1; CDR3 DNA: TGTGCCAGCAGGGTCGACAGGGGCGGCACTGAAGCTTTCTTT; CDR3 protein: CASRVDRGGTEAFF
V gene: TRBV18; J gene: TRBJ1-2; clone size: -; D gene: TRBD1; CDR3 DNA: TGTGCCAGCTCACCACCGGGACAGGGGAACTATGGCTACACCTTC; CDR3 protein: CASSPPGQGNYGYTF
V gene: TRBV7-2; J gene: TRBJ1-2; clone size: -; D gene: -; CDR3 DNA: TGTGCCAGCAGCTTAAATAACAGCCCCTATCTTTTC; CDR3 protein: CASSLNNSPYLF
V gene: TRBV4-2; J gene: TRBJ2-3; clone size: -; D gene: TRBD2; CDR3 DNA: TGTGCCAGCAGCCAAGAACCCCCCCAGCGGGGGGTGGCAGATACGCAGTATTTT; CDR3 protein: CASSQEPPQRGVADTQYF
V gene: TRBV19; J gene: TRBJ2-5; clone size: -; D gene: -; CDR3 DNA: TGTGCCAGTAGTTCAACGGGAATTCAAGAGACCCAGTACTTC; CDR3 protein: CASSSTGIQETQYF
V gene: TRBV4-2; J gene: TRBJ1-5; clone size: -; D gene: TRBD1; CDR3 DNA: TGTGCCAGCAGCCAAGAAAAGGGCAGGGGACAGGAACAGCCCCAGCATTTT; CDR3 protein: CASSQEKGRGQEQPQHF
V gene: TRBV5-1; J gene: TRBJ1-2; clone size: once; D gene: -; CDR3 DNA: TGCGCCAGCAGCTTGGCCGGCTCGTGGAGGGAAGATGGCTACACCTTC; CDR3 protein: CASSLAGSWREDGYTF
V gene: TRBV10-3; J gene: TRBJ2-2; clone size: -; D gene: -; CDR3 DNA: TGTGCCATCAGTGAGTGGACAGCGACGAACACCGGGGAGCTGTTTTTT; CDR3 protein: CAISEWTATNTGELFF
V gene: TRBV5-1; J gene: TRBJ2-5; clone size: -; D gene: TRBD1; CDR3 DNA: TGCGCCAGCAGCTGGGGACAGGGGATAGTCGGGGAGACCCAGTACTTC; CDR3 protein: CASSWGQGIVGETQYF
V gene: TRBV10-3; J gene: TRBJ2-2; clone size: -; D gene: TRBD1; CDR3 DNA: TGTGCCATCACCGGGACAGGTAACACCGGGGAGCTGTTTTTT; CDR3 protein: CAITGTGNTGELFF